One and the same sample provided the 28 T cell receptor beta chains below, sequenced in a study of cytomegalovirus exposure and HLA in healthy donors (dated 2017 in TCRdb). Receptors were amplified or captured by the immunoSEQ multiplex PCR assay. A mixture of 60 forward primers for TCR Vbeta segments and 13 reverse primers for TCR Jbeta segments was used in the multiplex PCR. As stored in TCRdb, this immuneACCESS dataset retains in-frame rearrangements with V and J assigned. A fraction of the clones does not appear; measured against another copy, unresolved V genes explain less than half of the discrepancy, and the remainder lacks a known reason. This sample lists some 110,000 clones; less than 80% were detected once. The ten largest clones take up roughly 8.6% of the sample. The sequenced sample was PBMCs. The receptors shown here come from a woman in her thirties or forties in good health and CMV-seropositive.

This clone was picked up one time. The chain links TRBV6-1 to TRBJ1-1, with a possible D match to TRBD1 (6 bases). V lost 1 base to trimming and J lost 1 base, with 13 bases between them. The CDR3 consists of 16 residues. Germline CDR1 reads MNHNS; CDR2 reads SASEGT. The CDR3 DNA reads TGTGCCAGCAGTGAAGGGTGGGGGCGGCGGAACACTGAAGCTTTCTTT. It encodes CASSEGWGRRNTEAFF.

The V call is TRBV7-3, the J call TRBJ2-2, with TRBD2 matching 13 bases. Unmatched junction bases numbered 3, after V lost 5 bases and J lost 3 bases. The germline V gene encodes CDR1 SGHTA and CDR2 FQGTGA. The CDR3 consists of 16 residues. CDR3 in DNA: TGTGCCAGCAGCACTAGCGGGGGGGGAGACACCGGGGAGCTGTTTTTT. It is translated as CASSTSGGGDTGELFF.

The CDR3 here is CASSQGQGVRREKLFF. CDR3 in DNA: TGTGCCAGCAGCCAGGGACAGGGGGTCCGTCGTGAAAAACTGTTTTTT. This chain links TRBV7-9 with TRBJ1-4; 11 nucleotides agree with TRBD1. The length of the CDR3 is 16 residues. CDR1 and CDR2 (germline): SEHNR, FQNEAQ (reference sequence). V gave up 5 bases and J gave up 7 bases; unmatched junction bases: 9. Based on the CDR3 plus reference TRBV7-9 and TRBJ1-4, the full variable domain is DTGVSQNPRHKITKRGQNVTFRCDPISEHNRLYWYRQTLGQGPEFLTYFQNEAQLEKSRLLSDRFSAERPKGSFSTLEIQRTEQGDSAMYLCASSQGQGVRREKLFFGSGTQLSVL.

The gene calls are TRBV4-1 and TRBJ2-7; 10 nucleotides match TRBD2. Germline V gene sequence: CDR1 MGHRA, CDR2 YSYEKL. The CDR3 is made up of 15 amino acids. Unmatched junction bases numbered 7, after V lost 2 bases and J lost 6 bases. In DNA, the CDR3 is TGCGCCAGCAGCCAACCAGCGGGAGGGCGGGGCGAGCAGTACTTC. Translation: CASSQPAGGRGEQYF.

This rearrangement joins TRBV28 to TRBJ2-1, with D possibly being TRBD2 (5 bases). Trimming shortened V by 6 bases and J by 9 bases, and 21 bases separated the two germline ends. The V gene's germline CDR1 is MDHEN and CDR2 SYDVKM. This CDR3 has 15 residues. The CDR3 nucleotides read TGTGCCAGCAGCCCCCCGGGGAGACTCCGCGGTGAGCAGTTCTTC. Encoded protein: CASSPPGRLRGEQFF.

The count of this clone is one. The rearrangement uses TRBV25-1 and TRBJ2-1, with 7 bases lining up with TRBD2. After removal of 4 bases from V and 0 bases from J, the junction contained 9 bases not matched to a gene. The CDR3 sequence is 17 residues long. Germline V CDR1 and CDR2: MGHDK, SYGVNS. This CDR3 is CASSVVSGFNSYNEQFF. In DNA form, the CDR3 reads TGTGCCAGCAGTGTAGTTAGCGGGTTTAACTCCTACAATGAGCAGTTCTTC.

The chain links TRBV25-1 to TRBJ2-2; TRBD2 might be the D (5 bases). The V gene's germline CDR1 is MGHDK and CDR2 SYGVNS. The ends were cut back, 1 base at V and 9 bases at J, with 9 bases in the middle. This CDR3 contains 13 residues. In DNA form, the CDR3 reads TGTGCCAGCAGTGAATTCGAGGGCCGGGAGCTGTTTTTT. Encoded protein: CASSEFEGRELFF.

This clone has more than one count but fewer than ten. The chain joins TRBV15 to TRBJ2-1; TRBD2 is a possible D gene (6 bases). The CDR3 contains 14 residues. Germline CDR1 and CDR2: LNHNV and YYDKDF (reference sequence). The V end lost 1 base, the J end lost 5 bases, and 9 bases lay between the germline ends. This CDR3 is CATSRVTSHNEQFF. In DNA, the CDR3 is TGTGCCACCAGCAGAGTTACTAGCCACAATGAGCAGTTCTTC.

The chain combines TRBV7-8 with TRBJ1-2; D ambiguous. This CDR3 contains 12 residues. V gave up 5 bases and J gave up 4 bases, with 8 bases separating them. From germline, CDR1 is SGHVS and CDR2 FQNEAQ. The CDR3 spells CASSEGLYGYTF. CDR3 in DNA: TGTGCCAGCAGCGAGGGTCTCTATGGCTACACCTTC.

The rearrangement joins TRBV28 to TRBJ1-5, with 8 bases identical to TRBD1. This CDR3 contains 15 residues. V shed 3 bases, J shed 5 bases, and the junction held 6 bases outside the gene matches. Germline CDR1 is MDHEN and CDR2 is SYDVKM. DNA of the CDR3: TGTGCCAGCAGTTTGAGGCAGGGGGCCTATCAGCCCCAGCATTTT. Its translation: CASSLRQGAYQPQHF.

This CDR3 is CASSWTGGNTGELFF. CDR3 sequence (DNA): TGTGCCAGCAGTTGGACAGGGGGCAACACCGGGGAGCTGTTTTTT. The chain employs TRBV2 and TRBJ2-2; 11 bases are shared with TRBD1. Germline V gene sequence: CDR1 SNHLY, CDR2 FYNNEI. The CDR3 has 15 amino acids. Losses at the gene ends were 5 bases for V and 2 bases for J; bases not matched to a gene: 1.

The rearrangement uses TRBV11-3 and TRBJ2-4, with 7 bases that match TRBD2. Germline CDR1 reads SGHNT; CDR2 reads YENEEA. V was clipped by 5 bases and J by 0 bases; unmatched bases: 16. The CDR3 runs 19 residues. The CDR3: CASSPGGQGRGLAKNIQYF. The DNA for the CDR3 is TGTGCCAGCAGCCCGGGGGGTCAGGGCCGGGGACTAGCCAAAAACATTCAGTACTTC.

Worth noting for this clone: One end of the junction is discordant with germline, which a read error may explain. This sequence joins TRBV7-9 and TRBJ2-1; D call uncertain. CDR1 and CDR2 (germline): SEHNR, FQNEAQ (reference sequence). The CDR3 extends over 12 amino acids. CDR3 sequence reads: CSSSFPSGEQFF. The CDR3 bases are TGTTCCAGCAGCTTTCCCTCCGGGGAGCAGTTCTTC.

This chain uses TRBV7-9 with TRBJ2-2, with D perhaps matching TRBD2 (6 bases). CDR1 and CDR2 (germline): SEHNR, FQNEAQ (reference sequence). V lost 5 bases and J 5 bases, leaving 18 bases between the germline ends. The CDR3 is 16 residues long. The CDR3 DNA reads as TGTGCCAGCAGCGGGTCCCTCCTAGGGAGGACCGGGGAGCTGTTTTTT. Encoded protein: CASSGSLLGRTGELFF.

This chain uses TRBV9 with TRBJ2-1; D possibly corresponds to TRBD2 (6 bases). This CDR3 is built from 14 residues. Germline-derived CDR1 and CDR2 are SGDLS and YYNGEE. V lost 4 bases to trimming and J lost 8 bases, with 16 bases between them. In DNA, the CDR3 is TGTGCCAGCAGCTTAGCGGTCTACTCCGATGAGCAGTTCTTC. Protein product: CASSLAVYSDEQFF.

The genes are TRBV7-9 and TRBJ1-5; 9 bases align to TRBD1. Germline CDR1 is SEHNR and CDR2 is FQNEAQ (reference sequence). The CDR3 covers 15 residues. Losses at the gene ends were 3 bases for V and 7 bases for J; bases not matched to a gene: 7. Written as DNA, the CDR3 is TGTGCCAGCAGCTTCGGGACAGGGTTATGGCAGCCCCAGCATTTT. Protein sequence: CASSFGTGLWQPQHF.

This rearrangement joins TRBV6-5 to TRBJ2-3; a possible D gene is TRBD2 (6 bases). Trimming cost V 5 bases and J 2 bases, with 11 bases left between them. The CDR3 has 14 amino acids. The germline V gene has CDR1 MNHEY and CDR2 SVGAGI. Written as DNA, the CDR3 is TGTGCCAGCAGTCCGGGACTTAACACAGATACGCAGTATTTT. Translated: CASSPGLNTDTQYF.

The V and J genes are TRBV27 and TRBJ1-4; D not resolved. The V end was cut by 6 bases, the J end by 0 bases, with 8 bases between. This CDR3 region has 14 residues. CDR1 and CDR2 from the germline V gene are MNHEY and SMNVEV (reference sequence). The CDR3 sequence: CASRFSATNEKLFF. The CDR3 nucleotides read TGTGCCAGCAGGTTCAGTGCAACTAATGAAAAACTGTTTTTT. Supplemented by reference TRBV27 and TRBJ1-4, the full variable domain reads EAQVTQNPRYLITVTGKKLTVTCSQNMNHEYMSWYRQDPGLGLRQIYYSMNVEVTDKGDVPEGYKVSRKEKRNFPLILESPSPNQTSLYFCASRFSATNEKLFFGSGTQLSVL.

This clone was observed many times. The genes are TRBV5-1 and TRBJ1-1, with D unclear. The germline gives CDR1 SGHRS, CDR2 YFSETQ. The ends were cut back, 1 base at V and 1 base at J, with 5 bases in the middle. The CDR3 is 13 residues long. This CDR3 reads CASSLLPNTEAFF. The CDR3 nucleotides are TGCGCCAGCAGCTTGCTACCGAACACTGAAGCTTTCTTT.

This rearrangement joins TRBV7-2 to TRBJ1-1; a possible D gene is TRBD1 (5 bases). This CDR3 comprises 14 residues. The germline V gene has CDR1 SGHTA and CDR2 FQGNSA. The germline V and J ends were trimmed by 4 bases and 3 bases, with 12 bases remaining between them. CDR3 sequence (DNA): TGTGCCAGCAGCTCCGCGGGACTTTACACTGAAGCTTTCTTT. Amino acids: CASSSAGLYTEAFF.

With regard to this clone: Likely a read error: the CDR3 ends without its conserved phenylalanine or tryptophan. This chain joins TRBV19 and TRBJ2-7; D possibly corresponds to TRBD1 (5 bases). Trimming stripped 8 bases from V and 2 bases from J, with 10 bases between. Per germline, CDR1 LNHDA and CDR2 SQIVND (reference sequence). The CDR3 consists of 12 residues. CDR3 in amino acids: CASGHNTYEQYS. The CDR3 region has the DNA TGTGCCAGTGGACATAACACCTACGAGCAGTACTCC.

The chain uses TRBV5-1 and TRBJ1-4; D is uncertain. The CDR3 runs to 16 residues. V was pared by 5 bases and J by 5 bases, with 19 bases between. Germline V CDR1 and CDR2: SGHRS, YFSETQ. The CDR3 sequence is CASSPITGSENEKLFF. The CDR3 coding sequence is TGCGCCAGCAGTCCCATCACGGGGTCAGAGAATGAAAAACTGTTTTTT. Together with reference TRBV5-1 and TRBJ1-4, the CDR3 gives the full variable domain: KAGVTQTPRYLIKTRGQQVTLSCSPISGHRSVSWYQQTPGQGLQFLFEYFSETQRNKGNFPGRFSGRQFSNSRSEMNVSTLELGDSALYLCASSPITGSENEKLFFGSGTQLSVL.

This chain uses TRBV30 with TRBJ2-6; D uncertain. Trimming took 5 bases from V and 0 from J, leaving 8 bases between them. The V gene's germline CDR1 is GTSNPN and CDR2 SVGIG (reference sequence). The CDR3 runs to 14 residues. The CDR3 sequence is CAWGPGSGANVLTF. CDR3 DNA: TGTGCCTGGGGTCCGGGCTCTGGGGCCAACGTCCTGACTTTC.

CDR3 sequence reads: CASSLALSSYEQYF. CDR3 bases: TGTGCCAGCAGCTTAGCACTAAGCTCCTACGAGCAGTACTTC. The V and J genes are TRBV7-8 and TRBJ2-7; no clear D. In germline, CDR1 is SGHVS, CDR2 FQNEAQ. V was cut by 0 bases and J by 0 bases, with 6 bases left in between. The CDR3 has 14 amino acids.

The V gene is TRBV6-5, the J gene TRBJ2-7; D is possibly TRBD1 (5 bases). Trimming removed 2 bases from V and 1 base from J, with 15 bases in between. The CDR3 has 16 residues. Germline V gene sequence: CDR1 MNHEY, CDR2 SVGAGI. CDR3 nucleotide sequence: TGTGCCAGCAGTTACGACTCCCGGGCAGGGTCCTACGAGCAGTACTTC. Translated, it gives CASSYDSRAGSYEQYF.

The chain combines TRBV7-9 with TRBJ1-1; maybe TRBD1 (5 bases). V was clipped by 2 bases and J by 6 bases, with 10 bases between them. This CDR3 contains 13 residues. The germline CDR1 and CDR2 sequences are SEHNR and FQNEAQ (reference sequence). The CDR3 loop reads CASSLTQTAEAFF. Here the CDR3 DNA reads TGTGCCAGCAGCTTAACCCAGACAGCTGAAGCTTTCTTT.

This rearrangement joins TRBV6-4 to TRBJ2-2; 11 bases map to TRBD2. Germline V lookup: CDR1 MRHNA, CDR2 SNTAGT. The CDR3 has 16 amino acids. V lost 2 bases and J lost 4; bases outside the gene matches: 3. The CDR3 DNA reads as TGTGCCAGCAGTGACACTAGCGGGAGAGGCACCGGGGAGCTGTTTTTT. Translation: CASSDTSGRGTGELFF.

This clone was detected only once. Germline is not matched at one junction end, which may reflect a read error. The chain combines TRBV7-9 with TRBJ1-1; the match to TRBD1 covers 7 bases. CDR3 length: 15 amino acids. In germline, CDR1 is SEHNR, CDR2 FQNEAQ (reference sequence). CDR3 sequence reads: CSSSLKTGTGTEAFF. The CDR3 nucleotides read TGTTCCAGCAGCTTAAAGACAGGGACGGGCACTGAAGCTTTCTTT.